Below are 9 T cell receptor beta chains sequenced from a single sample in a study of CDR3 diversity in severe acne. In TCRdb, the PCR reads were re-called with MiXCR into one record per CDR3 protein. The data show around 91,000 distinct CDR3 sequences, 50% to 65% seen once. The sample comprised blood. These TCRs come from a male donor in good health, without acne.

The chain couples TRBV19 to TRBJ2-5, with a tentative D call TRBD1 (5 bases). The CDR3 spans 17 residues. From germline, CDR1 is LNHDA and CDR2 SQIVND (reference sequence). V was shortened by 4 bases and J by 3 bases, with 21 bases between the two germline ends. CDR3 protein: CASSKGSVDDSKETQYF. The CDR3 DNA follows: TGTGCCAGTAGTAAAGGCAGCGTGGACGACAGTAAAGAGACCCAGTACTTC.

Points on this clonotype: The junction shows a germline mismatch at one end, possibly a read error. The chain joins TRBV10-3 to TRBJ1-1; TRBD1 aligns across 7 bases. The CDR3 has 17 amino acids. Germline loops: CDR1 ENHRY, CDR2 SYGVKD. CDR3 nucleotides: TGTGCCAGCAGTTACCTCTTTGGGGACAGCGTGAACACTGAAGCTTTCTTT. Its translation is CASSYLFGDSVNTEAFF.

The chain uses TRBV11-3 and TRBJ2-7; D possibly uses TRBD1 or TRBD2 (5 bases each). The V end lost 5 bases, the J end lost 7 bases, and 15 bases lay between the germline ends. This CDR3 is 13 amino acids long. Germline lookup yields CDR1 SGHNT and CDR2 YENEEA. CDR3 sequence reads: CASSNRDGVEQYF. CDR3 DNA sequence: TGTGCCAGCAGCAACCGGGACGGTGTGGAGCAGTACTTC. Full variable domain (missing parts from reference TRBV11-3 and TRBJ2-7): EAGVVQSPRYKIIEKKQPVAFWCNPISGHNTLYWYLQNLGQGPELLIRYENEEAVDDSQLPKDRFSAERLKGVDSTLKIQPAELGDSAVYLCASSNRDGVEQYFGPGTRLTVT.

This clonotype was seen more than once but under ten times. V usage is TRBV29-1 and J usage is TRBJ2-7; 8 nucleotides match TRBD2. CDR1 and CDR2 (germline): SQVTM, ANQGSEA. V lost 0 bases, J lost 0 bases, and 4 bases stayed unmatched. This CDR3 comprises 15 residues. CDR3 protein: CSVEDGGAGSYEQYF. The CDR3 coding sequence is TGCAGCGTTGAAGACGGGGGGGCTGGCTCCTACGAGCAGTACTTC.

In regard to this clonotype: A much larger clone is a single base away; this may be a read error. CDR3 sequence reads: CASRQAYEQYF. In nucleotides, the CDR3 is TGTGCCAGCAGACAGGCCTACGAGCAGTACTTC. This chain links TRBV6-5 with TRBJ2-7, with D possibly being TRBD1 (5 bases). V was cut by 6 bases and J by 2 bases, with 5 bases left in between. The CDR3 loop spans 11 amino acids. CDR1 and CDR2 from the germline V gene are MNHEY and SVGAGI.

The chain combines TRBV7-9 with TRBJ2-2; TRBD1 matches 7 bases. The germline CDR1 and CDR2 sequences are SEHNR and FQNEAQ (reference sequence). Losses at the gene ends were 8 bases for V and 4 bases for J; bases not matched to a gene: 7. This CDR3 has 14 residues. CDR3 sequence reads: CASLLQGVTGELFF. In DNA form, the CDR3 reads TGTGCCAGCCTCCTGCAGGGGGTCACCGGGGAGCTGTTTTTT.

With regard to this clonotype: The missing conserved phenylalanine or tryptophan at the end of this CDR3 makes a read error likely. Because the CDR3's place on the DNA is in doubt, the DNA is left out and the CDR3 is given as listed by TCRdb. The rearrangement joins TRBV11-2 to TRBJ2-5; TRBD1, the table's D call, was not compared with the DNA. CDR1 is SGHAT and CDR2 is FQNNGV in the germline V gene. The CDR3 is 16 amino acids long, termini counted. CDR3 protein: CASSIPGQTKGYTFGS.

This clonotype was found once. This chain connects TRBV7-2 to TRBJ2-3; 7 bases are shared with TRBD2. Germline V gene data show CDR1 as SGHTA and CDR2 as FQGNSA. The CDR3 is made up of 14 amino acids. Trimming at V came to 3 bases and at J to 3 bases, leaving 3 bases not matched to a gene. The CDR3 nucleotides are TGTGCCAGCAGCTTGGGCGGGAGAACAGATACGCAGTATTTT. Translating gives CASSLGGRTDTQYF.

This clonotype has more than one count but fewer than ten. CDR3 coding DNA: TGCAGTGCTAGAGTGGGGGGATCTGGAAACACCATATATTTT. This encodes CSARVGGSGNTIYF. The V call is TRBV20-1, the J call TRBJ1-3; tentatively, D is TRBD1 (5 bases). This CDR3 has 14 amino acids. The V end lost 1 base, the J end lost 1 base, and 8 bases lay between the germline ends. Per the germline V gene, CDR1 is DFQATT and CDR2 is SNEGSKA (reference sequence).